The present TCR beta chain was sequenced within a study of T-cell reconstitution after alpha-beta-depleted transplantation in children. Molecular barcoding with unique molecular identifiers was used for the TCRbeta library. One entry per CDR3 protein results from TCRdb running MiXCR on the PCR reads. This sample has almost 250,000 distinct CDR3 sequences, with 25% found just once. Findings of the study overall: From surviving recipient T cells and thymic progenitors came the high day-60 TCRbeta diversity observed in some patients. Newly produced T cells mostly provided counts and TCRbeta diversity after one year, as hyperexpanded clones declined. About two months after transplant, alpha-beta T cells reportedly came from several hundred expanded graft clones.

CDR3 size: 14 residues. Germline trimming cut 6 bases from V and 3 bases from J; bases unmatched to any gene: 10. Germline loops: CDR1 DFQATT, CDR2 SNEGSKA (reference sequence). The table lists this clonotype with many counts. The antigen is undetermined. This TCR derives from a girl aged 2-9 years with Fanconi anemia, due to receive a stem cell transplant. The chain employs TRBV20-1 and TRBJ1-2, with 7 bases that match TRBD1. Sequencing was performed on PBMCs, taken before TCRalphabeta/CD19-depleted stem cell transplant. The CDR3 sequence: CSAARQGPHYGYTF. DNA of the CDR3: TGCAGTGCGGCCCGACAGGGACCTCACTATGGCTACACCTTC.